The clone carrying this T cell receptor beta chain was detected a few times. What it recognizes is unknown. The data stem from a study of cytomegalovirus exposure and HLA in healthy donors. Study results and caveats: Sequencing depth across donors, presence/absence analyses assumed, was roughly uniform. Several V segments, TRBV6-2 and TRBV6-3 among them, could not be told apart and were dropped. A missense DCLRE1C variant was associated with V- and J-gene trimming of TCR beta chains in a later analysis, and an independent cohort replicated the association. Within an earlier analysis, most TCR beta V segments proved productive either about 90% or about 30% of the time.

CDR1 KGHSH and CDR2 LQKENI come from the germline V gene. There are 12 residues in the CDR3. V was cut by 4 bases and J by 6 bases, with 9 bases left in between. PCR was performed using 60 Vbeta and 13 Jbeta primers. The method was immunoSEQ multiplex PCR; TCRdb's version includes in-frame clones alone and lacks a portion of them. The sample includes approximately 200,000 clones, roughly 77% seen only once; the top ten take over 4%. The TCR was taken from a man aged 25 to 40 in good health and CMV-seropositive. The sequenced sample consisted of PBMCs. This sequence joins TRBV18 and TRBJ1-1; D call uncertain. The CDR3 here is CASSLLSAEAFF. In DNA form, the CDR3 reads TGTGCCAGCTCACTTCTTTCGGCTGAAGCTTTCTTT.